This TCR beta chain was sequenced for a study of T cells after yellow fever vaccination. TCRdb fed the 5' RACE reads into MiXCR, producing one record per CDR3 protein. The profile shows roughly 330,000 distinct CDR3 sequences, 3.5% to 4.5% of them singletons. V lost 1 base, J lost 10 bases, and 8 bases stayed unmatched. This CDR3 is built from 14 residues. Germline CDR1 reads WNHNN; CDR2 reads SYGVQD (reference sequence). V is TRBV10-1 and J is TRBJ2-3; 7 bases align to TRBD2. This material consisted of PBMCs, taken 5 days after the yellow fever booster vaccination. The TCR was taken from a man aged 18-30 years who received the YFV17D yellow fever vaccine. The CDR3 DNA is TGCGCCAGCAGTGAGTACCGGGACTACGGATCGCAGTATTTT. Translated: CASSEYRDYGSQYF.